Listed below are T cell receptor beta chains from one sample, sequenced in a study of lymphopenia after photon versus proton radiotherapy. Sequencing was performed with immunoSEQ multiplex PCR; in TCRdb, only in-frame clones are kept and a portion is missing. Here the sample spans 60,000 to 75,000 clones, around 90% being singletons. The sequences come from peripheral blood, collected from a patient treated with proton-based radiotherapy. The source is a man at least 80 years old with esophageal cancer. Both conserved end residues are part of each CDR3. The D gene is left open where the match is weak. Some rows mark clone size as missing; the rest say once, few, many or name a class of expanded clone.

clone_size	v_call	j_call	d_call	cdr3_aa	cdr3_nt
NA	TRBV5-1	TRBJ2-3	NA	CASSLTAPDLTDTQYF	TGCGCCAGCAGCTTGACAGCGCCCGACCTCACAGATACGCAGTATTTT
NA	TRBV2	TRBJ1-5	NA	CASSDRGVQPQHF	TGTGCCAGCAGTGACAGGGGCGTCCAGCCCCAGCATTTT
NA	TRBV19	TRBJ2-3	TRBD2	CASSLGLAESTDTQYF	TGTGCCAGTAGTCTCGGACTAGCGGAGAGCACAGATACGCAGTATTTT
once	TRBV6-5	TRBJ2-7	NA	CASSPSGLGYEQYF	TGTGCCAGCAGTCCAAGCGGACTGGGCTACGAGCAGTACTTC
few	TRBV7-6	TRBJ2-3	NA	CASSLMVGVSGTDTQYF	TGTGCCAGCAGCTTAATGGTAGGGGTGAGCGGCACAGATACGCAGTATTTT
NA	TRBV15	TRBJ1-5	NA	CATSRGNQPQHF	TGTGCCACCAGCAGAGGAAATCAGCCCCAGCATTTT
NA	TRBV4-1	TRBJ2-1	NA	CASSQAGTRGDEQFF	TGCGCCAGCAGCCAAGCCGGGACCAGGGGCGATGAGCAGTTCTTC
NA	TRBV6-6	TRBJ1-2	NA	CASSYSETHGYTF	TGTGCCAGCAGTTACTCTGAGACTCATGGCTACACCTTC
NA	TRBV7-2	TRBJ2-1	NA	CASSPLGGGNEQFF	TGTGCCAGCAGCCCCCTCGGAGGAGGCAATGAGCAGTTCTTC
NA	TRBV5-6	TRBJ2-1	NA	CASSLAGLVYNEQFF	TGTGCCAGCAGCTTGGCCGGGTTGGTGTACAATGAGCAGTTCTTC
NA	TRBV4-3	TRBJ2-1	NA	CASSQGGQTYNEQFF	TGCGCCAGCAGCCAAGGAGGACAAACGTACAATGAGCAGTTCTTC
NA	TRBV12-1	TRBJ2-3	NA	CASSSRTDLSTDTQYF	TGTGCCAGCAGCTCCAGGACTGATCTAAGCACAGATACGCAGTATTTT
NA	TRBV5-4	TRBJ2-3	TRBD2	CASSGLAGGAGDTQYF	TGTGCCAGCAGCGGCTTAGCGGGGGGGGCGGGAGATACGCAGTATTTT
NA	TRBV5-1	TRBJ1-1	TRBD1	CASSLDGRGLGEAFF	TGCGCCAGCAGCTTGGACGGCAGGGGGCTTGGTGAAGCTTTCTTT
NA	TRBV18	TRBJ1-2	NA	CASSPEAGPGGYTF	TGTGCCAGTTCACCAGAAGCAGGGCCGGGGGGCTACACCTTC
NA	TRBV4-3	TRBJ1-6	NA	CASSQDGPRSGSMDSPLHF	TGCGCCAGCAGCCAAGATGGCCCCAGGTCGGGCTCGATGGATTCACCCCTCCACTTT
NA	TRBV5-1	TRBJ2-3	NA	CASSLVREGGTSTDTQYF	TGCGCCAGCAGCTTGGTCAGAGAGGGCGGAACTAGCACAGATACGCAGTATTTT
NA	TRBV2	TRBJ1-4	TRBD1	CASTAGTVIYLNEKLFF	TGTGCCAGCACGGCCGGGACAGTCATCTACCTTAATGAAAAACTGTTTTTT
NA	TRBV10-3	TRBJ1-2	NA	CAITDGNYGYTF	TGTGCCATCACGGACGGAAACTATGGCTACACCTTC
NA	TRBV5-1	TRBJ1-1	NA	CASSSGGRETANTEAFF	TGCGCCAGCAGCTCGGGAGGGAGGGAAACTGCGAACACTGAAGCTTTCTTT
NA	TRBV4-2	TRBJ2-2	TRBD2	CASSLLVAGDPETGELFF	TGTGCCAGCAGCCTCTTAGTAGCGGGGGACCCAGAGACCGGGGAGCTGTTTTTT
NA	TRBV27	TRBJ1-5	NA	CASSLSHNQPQHF	TGTGCCAGCAGTTTAAGCCACAATCAGCCCCAGCATTTT
NA	TRBV30	TRBJ1-3	NA	CAWKPAGNTIYF	TGTGCCTGGAAACCCGCCGGAAACACCATATATTTT
NA	TRBV28	TRBJ2-2	TRBD2	CASISGGRTGELFF	TGTGCCAGCATTAGCGGGGGCCGCACCGGGGAGCTGTTTTTT
NA	TRBV7-6	TRBJ2-5	NA	CASSFPATLDPQYF	TGTGCCAGCAGCTTCCCCGCAACGTTAGACCCCCAGTACTTC
NA	TRBV30	TRBJ2-4	TRBD1	CACGQGDIQYF	TGTGCCTGCGGACAGGGCGACATTCAGTACTTC
once	TRBV10-3	TRBJ2-7	TRBD2	CAISGRGSGIAFSAYEQYF	TGTGCCATCAGTGGTCGAGGTAGCGGGATTGCCTTTTCCGCCTACGAGCAGTACTTC
NA	TRBV5-6	TRBJ2-1	NA	CASSLERTDKQFF	TGTGCCAGCAGCTTGGAACGGACAGATAAGCAGTTCTTC